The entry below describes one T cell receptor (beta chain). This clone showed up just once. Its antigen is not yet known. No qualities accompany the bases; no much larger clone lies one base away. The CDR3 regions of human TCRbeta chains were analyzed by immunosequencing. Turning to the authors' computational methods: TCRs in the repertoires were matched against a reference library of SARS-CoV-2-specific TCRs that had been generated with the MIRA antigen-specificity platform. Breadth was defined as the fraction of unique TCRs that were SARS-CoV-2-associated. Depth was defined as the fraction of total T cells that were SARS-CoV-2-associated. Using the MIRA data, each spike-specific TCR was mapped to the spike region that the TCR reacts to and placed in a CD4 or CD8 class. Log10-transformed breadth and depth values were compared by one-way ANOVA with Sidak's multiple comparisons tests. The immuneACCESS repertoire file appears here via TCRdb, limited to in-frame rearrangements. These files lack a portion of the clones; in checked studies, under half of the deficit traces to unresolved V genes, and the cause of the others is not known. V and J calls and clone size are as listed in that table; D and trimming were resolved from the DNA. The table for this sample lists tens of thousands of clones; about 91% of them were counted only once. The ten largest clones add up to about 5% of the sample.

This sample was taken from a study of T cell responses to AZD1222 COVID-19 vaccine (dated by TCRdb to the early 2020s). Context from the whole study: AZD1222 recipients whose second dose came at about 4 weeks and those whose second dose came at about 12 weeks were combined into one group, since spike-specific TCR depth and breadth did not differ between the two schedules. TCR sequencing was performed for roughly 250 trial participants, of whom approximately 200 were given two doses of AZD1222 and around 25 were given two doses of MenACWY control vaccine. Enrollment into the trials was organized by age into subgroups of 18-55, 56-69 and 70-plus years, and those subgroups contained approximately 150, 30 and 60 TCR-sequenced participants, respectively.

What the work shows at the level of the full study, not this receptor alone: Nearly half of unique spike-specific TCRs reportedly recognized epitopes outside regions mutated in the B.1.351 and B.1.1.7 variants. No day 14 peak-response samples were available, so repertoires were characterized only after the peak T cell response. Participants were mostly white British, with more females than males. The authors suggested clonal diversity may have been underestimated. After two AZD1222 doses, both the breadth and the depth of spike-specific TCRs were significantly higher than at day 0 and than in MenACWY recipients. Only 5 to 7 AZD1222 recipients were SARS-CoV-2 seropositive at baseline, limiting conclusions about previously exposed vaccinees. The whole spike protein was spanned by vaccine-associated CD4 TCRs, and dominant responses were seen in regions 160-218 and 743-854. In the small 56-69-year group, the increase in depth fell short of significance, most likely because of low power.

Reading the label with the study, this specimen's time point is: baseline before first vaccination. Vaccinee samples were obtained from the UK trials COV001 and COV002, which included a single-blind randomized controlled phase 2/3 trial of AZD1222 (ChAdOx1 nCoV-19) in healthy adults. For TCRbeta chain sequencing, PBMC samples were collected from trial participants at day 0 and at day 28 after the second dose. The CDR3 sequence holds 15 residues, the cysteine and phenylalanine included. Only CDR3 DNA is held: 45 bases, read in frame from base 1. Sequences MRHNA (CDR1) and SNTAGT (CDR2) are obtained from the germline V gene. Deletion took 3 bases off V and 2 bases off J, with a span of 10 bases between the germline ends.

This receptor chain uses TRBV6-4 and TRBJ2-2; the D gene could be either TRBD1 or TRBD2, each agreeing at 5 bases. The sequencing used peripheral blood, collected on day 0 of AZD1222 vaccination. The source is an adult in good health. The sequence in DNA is TGTGCCAGCAGTGATGGAGGACACAACACCGGGGAGCTGTTTTTT. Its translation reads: CASSDGGHNTGELFF.